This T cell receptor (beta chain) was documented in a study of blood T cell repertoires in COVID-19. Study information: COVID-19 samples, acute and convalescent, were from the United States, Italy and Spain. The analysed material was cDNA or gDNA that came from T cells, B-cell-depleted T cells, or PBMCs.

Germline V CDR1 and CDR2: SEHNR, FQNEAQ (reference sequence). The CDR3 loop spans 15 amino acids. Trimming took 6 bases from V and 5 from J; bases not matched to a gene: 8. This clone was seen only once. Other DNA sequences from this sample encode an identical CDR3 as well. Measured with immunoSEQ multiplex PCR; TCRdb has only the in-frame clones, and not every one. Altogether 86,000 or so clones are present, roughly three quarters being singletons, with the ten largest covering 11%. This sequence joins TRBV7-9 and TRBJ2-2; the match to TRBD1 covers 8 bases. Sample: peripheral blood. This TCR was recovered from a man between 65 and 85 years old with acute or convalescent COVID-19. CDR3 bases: TGTGCCAGCAGTCTTGACAGGGGAAGGACCGGGGAGCTGTTTTTT. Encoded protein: CASSLDRGRTGELFF. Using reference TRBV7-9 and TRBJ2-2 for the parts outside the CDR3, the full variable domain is DTGVSQNPRHKITKRGQNVTFRCDPISEHNRLYWYRQTLGQGPEFLTYFQNEAQLEKSRLLSDRFSAERPKGSFSTLEIQRTEQGDSAMYLCASSLDRGRTGELFFGEGSRLTVL.